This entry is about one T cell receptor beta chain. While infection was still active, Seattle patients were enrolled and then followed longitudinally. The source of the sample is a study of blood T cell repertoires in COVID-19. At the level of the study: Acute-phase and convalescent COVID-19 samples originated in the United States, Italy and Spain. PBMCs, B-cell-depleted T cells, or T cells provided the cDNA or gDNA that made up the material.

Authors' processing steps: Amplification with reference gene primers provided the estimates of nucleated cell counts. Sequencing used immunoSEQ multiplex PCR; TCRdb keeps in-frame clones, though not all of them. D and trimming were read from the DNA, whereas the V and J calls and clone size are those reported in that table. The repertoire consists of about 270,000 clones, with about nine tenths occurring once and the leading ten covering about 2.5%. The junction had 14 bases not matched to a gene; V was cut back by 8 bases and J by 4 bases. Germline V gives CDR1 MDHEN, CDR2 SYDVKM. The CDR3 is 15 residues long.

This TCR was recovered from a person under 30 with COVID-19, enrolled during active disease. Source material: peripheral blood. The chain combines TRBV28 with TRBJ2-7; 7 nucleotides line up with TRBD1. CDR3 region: CASRIGTELAYEQYF. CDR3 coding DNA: TGTGCCAGCCGGATTGGGACAGAATTAGCTTACGAGCAGTACTTC.